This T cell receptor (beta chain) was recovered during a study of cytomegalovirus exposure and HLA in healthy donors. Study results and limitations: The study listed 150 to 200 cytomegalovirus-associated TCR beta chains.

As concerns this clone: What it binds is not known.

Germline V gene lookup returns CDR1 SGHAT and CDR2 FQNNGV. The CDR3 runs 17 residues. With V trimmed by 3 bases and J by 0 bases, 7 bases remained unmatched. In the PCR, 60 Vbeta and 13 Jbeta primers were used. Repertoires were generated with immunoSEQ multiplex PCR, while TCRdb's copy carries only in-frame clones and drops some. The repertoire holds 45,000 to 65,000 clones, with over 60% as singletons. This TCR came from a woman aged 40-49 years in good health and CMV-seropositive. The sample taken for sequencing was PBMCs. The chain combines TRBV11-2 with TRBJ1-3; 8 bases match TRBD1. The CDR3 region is CASSFFRQGSSGNTIYF. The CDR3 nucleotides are TGTGCCAGCAGCTTCTTTCGACAGGGGAGCTCTGGAAACACCATATATTTT.